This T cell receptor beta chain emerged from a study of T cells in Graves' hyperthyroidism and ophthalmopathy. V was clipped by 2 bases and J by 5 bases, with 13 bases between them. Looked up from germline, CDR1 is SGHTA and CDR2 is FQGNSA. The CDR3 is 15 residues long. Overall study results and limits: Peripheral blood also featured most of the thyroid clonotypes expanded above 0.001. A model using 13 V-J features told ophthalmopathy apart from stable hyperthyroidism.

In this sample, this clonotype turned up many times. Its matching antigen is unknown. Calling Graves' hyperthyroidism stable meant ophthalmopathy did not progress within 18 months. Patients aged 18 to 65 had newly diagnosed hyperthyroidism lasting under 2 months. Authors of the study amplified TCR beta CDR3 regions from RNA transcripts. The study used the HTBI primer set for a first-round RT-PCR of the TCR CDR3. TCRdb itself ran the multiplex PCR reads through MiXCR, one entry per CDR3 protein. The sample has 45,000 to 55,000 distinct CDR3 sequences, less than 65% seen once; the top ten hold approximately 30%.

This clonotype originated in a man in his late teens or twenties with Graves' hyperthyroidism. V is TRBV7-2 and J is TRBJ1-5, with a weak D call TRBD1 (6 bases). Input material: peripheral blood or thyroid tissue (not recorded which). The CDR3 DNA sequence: TGTGCCAGCAGCTTATTTTTCGGGGGCCATCAGCCCCAGCATTTT. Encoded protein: CASSLFFGGHQPQHF.